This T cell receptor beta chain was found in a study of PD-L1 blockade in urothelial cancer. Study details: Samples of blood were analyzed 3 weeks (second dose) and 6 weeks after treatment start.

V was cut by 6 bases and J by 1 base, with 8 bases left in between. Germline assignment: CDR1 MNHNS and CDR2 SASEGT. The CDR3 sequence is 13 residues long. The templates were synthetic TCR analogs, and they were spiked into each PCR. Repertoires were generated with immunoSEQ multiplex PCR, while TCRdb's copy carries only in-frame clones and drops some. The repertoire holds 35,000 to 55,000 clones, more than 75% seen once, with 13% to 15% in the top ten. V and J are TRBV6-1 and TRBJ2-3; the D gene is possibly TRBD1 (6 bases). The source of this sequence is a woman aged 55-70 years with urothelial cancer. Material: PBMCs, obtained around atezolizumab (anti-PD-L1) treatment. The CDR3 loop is CASRRQGTDTQYF. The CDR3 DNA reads TGTGCCAGCAGAAGACAGGGCACAGATACGCAGTATTTT.